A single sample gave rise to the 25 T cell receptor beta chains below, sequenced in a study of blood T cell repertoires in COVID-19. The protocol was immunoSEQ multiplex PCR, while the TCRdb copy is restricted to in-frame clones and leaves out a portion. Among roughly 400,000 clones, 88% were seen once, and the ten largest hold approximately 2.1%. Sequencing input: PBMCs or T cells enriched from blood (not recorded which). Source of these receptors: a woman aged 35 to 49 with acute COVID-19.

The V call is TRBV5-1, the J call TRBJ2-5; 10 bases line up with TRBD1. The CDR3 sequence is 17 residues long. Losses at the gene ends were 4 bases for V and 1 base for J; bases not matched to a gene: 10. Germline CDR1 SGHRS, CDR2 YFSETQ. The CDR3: CASSAGQGRSVQETQYF. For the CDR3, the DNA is TGCGCCAGCAGCGCGGGACAGGGGAGGTCCGTCCAAGAGACCCAGTACTTC.

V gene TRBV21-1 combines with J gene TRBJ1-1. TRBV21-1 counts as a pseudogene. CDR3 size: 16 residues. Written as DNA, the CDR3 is TGTGCCAGCAGACTCGGGGGAGGGGGGCGCATCACTGAAGCTTTCTTT. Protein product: CASRLGGGGRITEAFF.

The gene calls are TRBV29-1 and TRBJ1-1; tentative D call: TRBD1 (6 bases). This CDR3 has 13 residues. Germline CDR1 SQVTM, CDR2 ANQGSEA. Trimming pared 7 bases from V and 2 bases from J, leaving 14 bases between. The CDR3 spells CSDLDSTNTEAFF. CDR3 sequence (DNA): TGCAGCGACTTGGACAGTACTAACACTGAAGCTTTCTTT.

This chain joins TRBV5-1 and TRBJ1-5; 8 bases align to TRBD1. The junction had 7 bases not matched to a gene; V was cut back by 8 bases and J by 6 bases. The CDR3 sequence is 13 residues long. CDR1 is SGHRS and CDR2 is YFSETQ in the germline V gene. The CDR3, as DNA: TGCGCCAGAATTACAGGGGGAGTTCAGCCCCAGCATTTT. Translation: CARITGGVQPQHF.

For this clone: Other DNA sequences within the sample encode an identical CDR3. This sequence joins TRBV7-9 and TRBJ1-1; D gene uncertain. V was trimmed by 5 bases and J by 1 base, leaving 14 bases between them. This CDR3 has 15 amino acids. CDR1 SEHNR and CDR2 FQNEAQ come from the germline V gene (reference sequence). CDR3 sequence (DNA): TGTGCCAGCAGCCGCGCCGACCGGGGGAACACTGAAGCTTTCTTT. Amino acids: CASSRADRGNTEAFF.

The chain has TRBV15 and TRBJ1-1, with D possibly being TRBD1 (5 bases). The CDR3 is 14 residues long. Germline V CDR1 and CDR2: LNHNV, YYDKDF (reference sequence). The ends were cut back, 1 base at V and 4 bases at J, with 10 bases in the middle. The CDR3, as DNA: TGTGCCACCAGCAGAGTAGGTAGGGGCACTGAAGCTTTCTTT. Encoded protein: CATSRVGRGTEAFF.

The CDR3 coding sequence is TGCGCCAGCAGCTTACAAGTATCGGGTACTAATTCACCCCTCCACTTT. Its protein product is CASSLQVSGTNSPLHF. The chain is built from TRBV5-1 and TRBJ1-6; D unclear. The CDR3 covers 16 residues. The V gene lost 2 bases and the J gene lost 6 bases, with 15 bases spanning the gap. Per germline, CDR1 SGHRS and CDR2 YFSETQ.

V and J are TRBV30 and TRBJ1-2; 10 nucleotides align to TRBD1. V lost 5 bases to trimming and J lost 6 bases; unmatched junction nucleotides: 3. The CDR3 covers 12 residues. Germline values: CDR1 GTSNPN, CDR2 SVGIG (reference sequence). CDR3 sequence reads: CAWAGTGDGYTF. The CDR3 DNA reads TGTGCCTGGGCCGGGACAGGGGATGGCTACACCTTC.

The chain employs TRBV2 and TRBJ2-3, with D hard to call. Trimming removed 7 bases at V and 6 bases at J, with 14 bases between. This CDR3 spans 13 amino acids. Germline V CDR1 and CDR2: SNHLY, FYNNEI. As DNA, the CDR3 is TGTGCCAGCAACGTACGGTCCCACGATACGCAGTATTTT. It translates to CASNVRSHDTQYF.

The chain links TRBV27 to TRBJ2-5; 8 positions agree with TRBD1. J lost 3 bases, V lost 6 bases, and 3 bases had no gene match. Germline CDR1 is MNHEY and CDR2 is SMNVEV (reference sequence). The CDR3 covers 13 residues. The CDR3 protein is CASSLDREETQYF. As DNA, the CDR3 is TGTGCCAGCAGCTTGGACAGGGAAGAGACCCAGTACTTC.

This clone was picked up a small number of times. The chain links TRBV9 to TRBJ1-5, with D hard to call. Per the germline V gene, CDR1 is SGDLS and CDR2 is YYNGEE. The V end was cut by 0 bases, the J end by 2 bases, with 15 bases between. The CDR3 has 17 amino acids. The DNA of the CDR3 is TGTGCCAGCAGCGTAGGGGCCACCCCGGTCGGCAATCAGCCCCAGCATTTT. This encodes CASSVGATPVGNQPQHF.

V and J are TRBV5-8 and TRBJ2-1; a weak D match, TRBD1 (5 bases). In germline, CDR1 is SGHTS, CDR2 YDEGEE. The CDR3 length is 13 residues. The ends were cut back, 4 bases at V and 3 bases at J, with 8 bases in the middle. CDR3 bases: TGTGCCAGCAGCCCGACAGTCTACAATGAGCAGTTCTTC. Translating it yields CASSPTVYNEQFF.

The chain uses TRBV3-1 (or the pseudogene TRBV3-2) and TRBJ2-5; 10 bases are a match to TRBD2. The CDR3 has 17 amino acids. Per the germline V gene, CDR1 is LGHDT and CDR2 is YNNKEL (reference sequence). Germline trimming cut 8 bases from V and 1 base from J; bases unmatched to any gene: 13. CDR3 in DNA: TGTGCCAGCCGCGGGTACCTTAGCGGGGGGCCCCAAGAGACCCAGTACTTC. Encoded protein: CASRGYLSGGPQETQYF.

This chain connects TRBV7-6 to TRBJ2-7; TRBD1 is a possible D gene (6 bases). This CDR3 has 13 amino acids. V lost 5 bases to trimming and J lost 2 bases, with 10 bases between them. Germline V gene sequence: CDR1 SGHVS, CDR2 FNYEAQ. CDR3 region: CASSPGQPYEQYF. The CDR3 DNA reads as TGTGCCAGCAGCCCCGGACAGCCCTACGAGCAGTACTTC. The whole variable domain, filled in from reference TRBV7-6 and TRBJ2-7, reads GAGVSQSPRYKVTKRGQDVALRCDPISGHVSLYWYRQALGQGPEFLTYFNYEAQQDKSGLPNDRFSAERPEGSISTLTIQRTEQRDSAMYRCASSPGQPYEQYFGPGTRLTVT.

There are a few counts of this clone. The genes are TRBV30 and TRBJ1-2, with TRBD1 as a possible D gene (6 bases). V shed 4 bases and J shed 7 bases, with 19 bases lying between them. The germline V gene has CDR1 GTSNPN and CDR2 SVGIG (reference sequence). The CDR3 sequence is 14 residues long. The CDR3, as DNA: TGTGCCTGGAAGCCAGGGGCCTTGTATGGTGGCTACACCTTC. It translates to CAWKPGALYGGYTF.

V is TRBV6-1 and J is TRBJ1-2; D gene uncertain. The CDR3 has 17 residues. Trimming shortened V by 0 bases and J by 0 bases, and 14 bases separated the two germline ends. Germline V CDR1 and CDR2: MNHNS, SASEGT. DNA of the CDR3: TGTGCCAGCAGTGAAGCTTATGCGTTCGCCTCTAACTATGGCTACACCTTC. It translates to CASSEAYAFASNYGYTF.

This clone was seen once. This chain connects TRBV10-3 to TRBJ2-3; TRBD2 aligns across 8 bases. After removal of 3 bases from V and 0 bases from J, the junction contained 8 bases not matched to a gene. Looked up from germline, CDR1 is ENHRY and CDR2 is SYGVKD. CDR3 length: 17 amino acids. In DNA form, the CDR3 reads TGTGCCATCAGTGACGACGGGGGGGGTCTGAGCACAGATACGCAGTATTTT. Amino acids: CAISDDGGGLSTDTQYF.

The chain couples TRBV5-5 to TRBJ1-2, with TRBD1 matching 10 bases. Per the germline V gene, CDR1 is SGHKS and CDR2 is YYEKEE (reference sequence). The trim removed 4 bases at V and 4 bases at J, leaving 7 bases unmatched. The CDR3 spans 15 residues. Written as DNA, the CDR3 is TGTGCCAGCAGCCCTGGGACAGGGGATGGCTATGGCTACACCTTC. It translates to CASSPGTGDGYGYTF.

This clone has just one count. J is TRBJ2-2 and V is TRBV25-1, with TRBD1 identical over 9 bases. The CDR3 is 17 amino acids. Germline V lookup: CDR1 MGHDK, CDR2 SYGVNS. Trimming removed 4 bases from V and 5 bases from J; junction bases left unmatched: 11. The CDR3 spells CASSAIPGQGATGELFF. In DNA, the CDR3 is TGTGCCAGCAGTGCAATCCCGGGACAGGGAGCGACCGGGGAGCTGTTTTTT.

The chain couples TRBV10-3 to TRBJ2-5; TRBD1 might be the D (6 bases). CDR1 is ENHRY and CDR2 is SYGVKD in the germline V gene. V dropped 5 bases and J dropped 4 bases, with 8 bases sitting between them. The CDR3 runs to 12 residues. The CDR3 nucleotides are TGTGCCATCAGTACAGGGAGAGAGACCCAGTACTTC. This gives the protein CAISTGRETQYF.

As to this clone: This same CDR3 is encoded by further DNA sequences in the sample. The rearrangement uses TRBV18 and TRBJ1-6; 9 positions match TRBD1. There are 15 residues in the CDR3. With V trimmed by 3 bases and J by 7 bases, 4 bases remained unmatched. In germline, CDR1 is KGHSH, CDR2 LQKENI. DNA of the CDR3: TGTGCCAGCTCACCGGCGGGACAGGGCAATTCACCCCTCCACTTT. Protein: CASSPAGQGNSPLHF.

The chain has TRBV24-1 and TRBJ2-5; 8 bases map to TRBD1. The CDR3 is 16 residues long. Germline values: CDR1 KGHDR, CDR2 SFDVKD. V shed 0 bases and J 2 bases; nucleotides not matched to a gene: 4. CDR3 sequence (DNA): TGTGCCACCAGTGATTTGAAGACAGGGGATCAAGAGACCCAGTACTTC. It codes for CATSDLKTGDQETQYF.

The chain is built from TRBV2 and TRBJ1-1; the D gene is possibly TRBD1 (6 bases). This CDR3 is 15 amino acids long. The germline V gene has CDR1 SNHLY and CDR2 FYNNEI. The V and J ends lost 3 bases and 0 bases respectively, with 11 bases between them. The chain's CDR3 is CASSEGQGLNTEAFF. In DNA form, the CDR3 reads TGTGCCAGCAGTGAGGGGCAGGGGTTGAACACTGAAGCTTTCTTT.

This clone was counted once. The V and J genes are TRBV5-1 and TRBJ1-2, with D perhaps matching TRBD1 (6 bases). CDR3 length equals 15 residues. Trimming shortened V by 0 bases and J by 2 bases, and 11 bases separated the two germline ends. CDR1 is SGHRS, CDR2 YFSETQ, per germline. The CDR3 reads CASSLGQGPNYGYTF. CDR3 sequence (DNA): TGCGCCAGCAGCTTGGGTCAGGGGCCAAACTATGGCTACACCTTC.

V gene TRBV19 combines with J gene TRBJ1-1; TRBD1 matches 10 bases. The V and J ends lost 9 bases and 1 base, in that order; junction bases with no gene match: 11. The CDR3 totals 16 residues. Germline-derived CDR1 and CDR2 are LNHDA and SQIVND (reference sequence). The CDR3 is CARRGTGARGNTEAFF. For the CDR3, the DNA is TGTGCCAGGCGGGGGACAGGGGCGCGGGGGAACACTGAAGCTTTCTTT.